One sample yielded the 15 T cell receptor beta chains listed below, sequenced in a study of blood T cell repertoires in COVID-19. TCRdb keeps only in-frame clones here, not all; method: immunoSEQ multiplex PCR. The repertoire includes around 97,000 clones, 85% to 90% of them detected once, and roughly 3.5% sits in the top ten. The sequenced material came from peripheral blood. The receptors were gathered from a human donor in a cohort sampled during active COVID-19.

This chain joins TRBV6-5 and TRBJ2-7, with a possible D match to TRBD1 (5 bases). There are 13 residues in the CDR3. V shed 0 bases and J shed 3 bases, with 6 bases lying between them. Germline CDR1 MNHEY, CDR2 SVGAGI. The CDR3 here is CASSYSGLYEQYF. In DNA, the CDR3 is TGTGCCAGCAGTTACTCGGGGCTCTACGAGCAGTACTTC.

The J gene is TRBJ1-2, the V gene TRBV18; weak D call: TRBD1 (6 bases). V lost 6 bases, J lost 8 bases, and 13 bases lay in between. Germline CDR1 reads KGHSH; CDR2 reads LQKENI. There are 12 residues in the CDR3. CDR3: CASSQQGWGYTF. CDR3 coding DNA: TGTGCCAGCTCTCAACAGGGCTGGGGCTACACCTTC.

The chain carries TRBV30 and TRBJ2-7; D is possibly TRBD1 (6 bases). CDR1 is GTSNPN and CDR2 is SVGIG in the germline V gene (reference sequence). V was cut by 4 bases and J by 7 bases, with 11 bases left in between. This CDR3 region has 11 residues. The CDR3 is CAWIQGIEQYF. CDR3 nucleotide sequence: TGTGCCTGGATACAGGGAATTGAGCAGTACTTC.

The chain links TRBV7-9 to TRBJ1-4; 7 bases are shared with TRBD1. Losses at the gene ends were 5 bases for V and 7 bases for J; bases not matched to a gene: 4. Germline V gives CDR1 SEHNR, CDR2 FQNEAQ (reference sequence). The CDR3 totals 13 residues. CDR3 coding DNA: TGTGCCAGCAGCAAGCCAGGGGGTGAAAAACTGTTTTTT. Protein product: CASSKPGGEKLFF.

This clone was counted only a few times. Here the CDR3 DNA reads TGTGCCAGCAGCCCGGGGGGGTATGGCACAGATACGCAGTATTTT. This gives the protein CASSPGGYGTDTQYF. The chain joins TRBV3-1 (or the pseudogene TRBV3-2) to TRBJ2-3; 8 nucleotides line up with TRBD2. Germline values: CDR1 LGHDT, CDR2 YNNKEL (reference sequence). The CDR3 extends over 15 amino acids. V was pared by 4 bases and J by 1 base, with 4 bases of the junction left unmatched.

The V gene is TRBV5-6, the J gene TRBJ2-7, with 7 bases that match TRBD2. This CDR3 is 16 amino acids long. Unmatched junction bases numbered 10, after V lost 4 bases and J lost 0 bases. Germline assignment: CDR1 SGHDT and CDR2 YYEEEE. This CDR3 is CASSVSGTTVSYEQYF. The CDR3 DNA reads TGTGCCAGCAGCGTCTCCGGGACTACGGTCTCCTACGAGCAGTACTTC.

This chain connects TRBV3-1 (or the pseudogene TRBV3-2) to TRBJ2-7; D is uncertain. The V gene's germline CDR1 is LGHDT and CDR2 YNNKEL (reference sequence). The V end was cut by 2 bases, the J end by 0 bases, with 5 bases between. The length of the CDR3 is 13 residues. CDR3 amino acids: CASSQRSSYEQYF. The CDR3 DNA reads TGTGCCAGCAGCCAACGTAGCTCCTACGAGCAGTACTTC.

The V and J genes are TRBV4-3 and TRBJ1-4, with 12 bases lining up with TRBD1. The CDR3 loop spans 17 amino acids. V was clipped by 1 base and J by 8 bases; unmatched bases: 8. Germline loops: CDR1 LGHNA, CDR2 YSLEER. CDR3 protein: CASSQAGTGGAREKLFF. For the CDR3, the DNA is TGCGCCAGCAGCCAAGCCGGGACAGGGGGCGCACGAGAAAAACTGTTTTTT.

This rearrangement joins TRBV15 to TRBJ1-2; D is possibly TRBD1 (6 bases). The CDR3 is 13 amino acids. CDR1 is LNHNV and CDR2 is YYDKDF in the germline V gene (reference sequence). CDR3 nucleotide sequence: TGTGCTACCTCAAACAGGGAACTTTATGGCTACACCTTC. The encoded protein is CATSNRELYGYTF.

The V call is TRBV2, the J call TRBJ1-6; no reliable D call. CDR1 is SNHLY, CDR2 FYNNEI, per germline. The V and J ends lost 9 bases and 6 bases respectively, with 15 bases between them. The CDR3 is made up of 14 amino acids. DNA for the CDR3: TGTGCCAGGGGAAAGGGCGGGTTTAATTCACCCCTCCACTTT. Protein sequence: CARGKGGFNSPLHF.

The genes are TRBV11-3 and TRBJ2-1, with D possibly TRBD1 on 6 matching bases. Germline lookup yields CDR1 SGHNT and CDR2 YENEEA. V was cut by 3 bases and J by 2 bases, with 8 bases left in between. The CDR3 sequence is 14 residues long. CDR3 coding DNA: TGTGCCAGCAGCTTGAGGACAGCCTACAATGAGCAGTTCTTC. As protein: CASSLRTAYNEQFF.

The chain combines TRBV4-3 with TRBJ2-2, with D tentatively TRBD2 (5 bases). V gave up 0 bases and J gave up 4 bases, with 12 bases separating them. The CDR3 runs to 16 residues. In germline, CDR1 is LGHNA, CDR2 YSLEER. CDR3 DNA: TGCGCCAGCAGCCAAGAAGCGGTGGGCCTCACCGGGGAGCTGTTTTTT. Protein sequence: CASSQEAVGLTGELFF.

The genes are TRBV3-1 (or the pseudogene TRBV3-2) and TRBJ1-2; TRBD1 might be the D (6 bases). The CDR3 length is 14 residues. Trimming left V 5 bases short and J 6 bases short, with 16 bases between. Germline assignment: CDR1 LGHDT and CDR2 YNNKEL (reference sequence). The CDR3 region has the DNA TGTGCCAGCAGCAGAATACAGGGTTTGGATGGCTACACCTTC. This gives the protein CASSRIQGLDGYTF.

V is TRBV18 and J is TRBJ1-4, with TRBD1 matching 8 bases. The trim removed 2 bases at V and 0 bases at J, leaving 5 bases unmatched. CDR3 length: 17 amino acids. Germline-derived CDR1 and CDR2 are KGHSH and LQKENI. CDR3 nucleotide sequence: TGTGCCAGCTCACCATTAGGGACAGGATCAACTAATGAAAAACTGTTTTTT. This codes for CASSPLGTGSTNEKLFF.

The chain uses TRBV7-2 and TRBJ2-7; 10 positions agree with TRBD2. The V segment lost 4 bases and the J segment 6 bases; nucleotides outside the gene matches: 12. CDR3 length: 16 amino acids. Germline V gene sequence: CDR1 SGHTA, CDR2 FQGNSA. The CDR3 DNA sequence: TGTGCCAGCAGCTCTCGCCGGCTAGCGGGAGAGGCCGAGCAGTACTTC. Its protein product is CASSSRRLAGEAEQYF.